Shown below are 17 T cell receptor beta chains from a single sample sequenced in a study of neurological immune-mediated disorders. TCRdb reprocessed the 5' RACE reads via MiXCR and lists one record per CDR3 protein. This table has roughly 55,000 distinct CDR3 sequences, around 17% appearing once. Sequencing input: PBMCs. All receptors come from a man aged 55 to 70 in good health.

This clonotype has at least ten counts. The chain links TRBV7-2 to TRBJ2-4; D perhaps matches TRBD2 (6 bases). The CDR3 extends over 14 amino acids. Germline V lookup: CDR1 SGHTA, CDR2 FQGNSA. V lost 5 bases, J lost 8 bases, and 16 bases lay in between. The CDR3: CASSLGLQGDIQYF. CDR3 DNA: TGTGCCAGCAGCCTGGGACTCCAAGGGGACATTCAGTACTTC.

This clonotype appeared many times. The V gene is TRBV28, the J gene TRBJ2-1, with D possibly matching TRBD1 (6 bases). This CDR3 has 17 amino acids. From germline, CDR1 is MDHEN and CDR2 SYDVKM. Trimming removed 7 bases at V and 5 bases at J, with 24 bases between. This CDR3 is CASMGQSFWVGDNEQFF. CDR3 DNA: TGTGCCAGCATGGGACAATCCTTTTGGGTTGGGGACAATGAGCAGTTCTTC.

This clonotype was detected ten times or more. J is TRBJ1-1 and V is TRBV5-1; D is ambiguous. The CDR3 has 16 residues. Trimming stripped 0 bases from V and 1 base from J, with 13 bases between. From germline, CDR1 is SGHRS and CDR2 YFSETQ. The DNA for the CDR3 is TGCGCCAGCAGCTTGGACAGCAATGGAGGGAACACTGAAGCTTTCTTT. Its translation is CASSLDSNGGNTEAFF.

This clonotype was detected many times. The rearrangement joins TRBV25-1 to TRBJ2-1; tentative D call: TRBD1 (5 bases). V was pared by 2 bases and J by 7 bases, with 18 bases between. This CDR3 contains 16 residues. Germline V gene lookup returns CDR1 MGHDK and CDR2 SYGVNS. The CDR3 DNA reads as TGTGCCAGCAGTGAACCCGCAGGGAAGGGAAATAATGAGCAGTTCTTC. Translated, it gives CASSEPAGKGNNEQFF.

This clonotype has at least ten counts. The chain is built from TRBV4-2 and TRBJ2-7; no clear D. Germline V CDR1 and CDR2: LGHNA, YNFKEQ. This CDR3 comprises 11 residues. Trimming pared 0 bases from V and 4 bases from J, leaving 1 base between. This CDR3 reads CASSQEYEQYF. The CDR3 region has the DNA TGTGCCAGCAGCCAAGAGTACGAGCAGTACTTC.

This clonotype was seen repeatedly, ten times or more. The chain has TRBV9 and TRBJ2-1, with 8 nucleotides matching TRBD2. The CDR3 contains 15 residues. Losses at the gene ends were 4 bases for V and 6 bases for J; bases not matched to a gene: 9. Germline CDR1 SGDLS, CDR2 YYNGEE. The CDR3 nucleotides are TGTGCCAGCAGCCCGTTTGGCAGCGGGGGCAATGAGCAGTTCTTC. Its translation is CASSPFGSGGNEQFF.

This chain connects TRBV20-1 to TRBJ2-2; D gene uncertain. This CDR3 region has 16 residues. Trimming cost V 3 bases and J 0 bases, with 14 bases left between them. Germline V gene sequence: CDR1 DFQATT, CDR2 SNEGSKA (reference sequence). This CDR3 is CSARAPLGANTGELFF. CDR3 sequence (DNA): TGCAGTGCTAGGGCCCCTCTGGGCGCGAACACCGGGGAGCTGTTTTTT.

This clonotype has only a few counts. The V gene is TRBV10-3, the J gene TRBJ2-2; 8 bases map to TRBD2. Germline lookup yields CDR1 ENHRY and CDR2 SYGVKD. CDR3 length: 17 amino acids. Unmatched junction bases numbered 12, after V lost 7 bases and J lost 2 bases. The CDR3 is CAIKGGASGPNTGELFF. In nucleotides, the CDR3 is TGTGCCATCAAGGGAGGGGCTAGCGGGCCAAACACCGGGGAGCTGTTTTTT.

Many counts were recorded for this clonotype. This rearrangement joins TRBV7-2 to TRBJ1-5, with 7 bases identical to TRBD1. This CDR3 has 15 amino acids. The V gene's germline CDR1 is SGHTA and CDR2 FQGNSA. V shed 1 base and J 5 bases; nucleotides not matched to a gene: 5. CDR3 in amino acids: CASSLESRGDQPQHF. In DNA form, the CDR3 reads TGTGCCAGCAGCTTAGAAAGCAGGGGGGATCAGCCCCAGCATTTT.

This clonotype was seen repeatedly, ten times or more. The V gene is TRBV29-1, the J gene TRBJ2-1; 7 bases align to TRBD2. Germline V gene lookup returns CDR1 SQVTM and CDR2 ANQGSEA. This CDR3 contains 15 residues. After removal of 3 bases from V and 3 bases from J, the junction contained 8 bases not matched to a gene. The CDR3 DNA follows: TGCAGCGTTGAGGAGCGGGACCCTTTCTACAATGAGCAGTTCTTC. This gives the protein CSVEERDPFYNEQFF.

By sample fraction, this clonotype is medium-sized (0.01 to 0.1%). The V and J genes are TRBV7-6 and TRBJ2-1, with 10 positions matching TRBD2. Germline CDR1 and CDR2: SGHVS and FNYEAQ. The V and J ends lost 10 bases and 6 bases, in that order; junction bases with no gene match: 12. CDR3 size: 15 residues. The CDR3 loop is CATGEASGSGNEQFF. CDR3 coding DNA: TGTGCCACGGGGGAGGCTAGCGGGAGTGGCAATGAGCAGTTCTTC.

There are many counts of this clonotype. The chain links TRBV3-1 to TRBJ1-2; D not certain. The germline V gene has CDR1 LGHDT and CDR2 YNNKEL (reference sequence). V was shortened by 1 base and J by 4 bases, with 10 bases between the two germline ends. CDR3 size: 14 residues. The CDR3 region is CASSQGLGIYGYTF. For the CDR3, the DNA is TGTGCCAGCAGCCAAGGGCTGGGAATCTATGGCTACACCTTC.

This clonotype was recorded at least ten times. The chain links TRBV9 to TRBJ1-6, with D tentatively TRBD1 (6 bases). This CDR3 comprises 14 residues. The ends were cut back, 0 bases at V and 5 bases at J, with 6 bases in the middle. Germline CDR1 reads SGDLS; CDR2 reads YYNGEE. The CDR3 DNA sequence: TGTGCCAGCAGCGTAGGACAGGATAATTCACCCCTCCACTTT. As protein: CASSVGQDNSPLHF.

This clonotype was counted at least ten times. The chain carries TRBV15 and TRBJ2-2; D unclear. CDR3 length equals 15 residues. Germline-derived CDR1 and CDR2 are LNHNV and YYDKDF (reference sequence). Trimming shortened V by 3 bases and J by 2 bases, and 10 bases separated the two germline ends. Here the CDR3 reads CATSSAGSNTGELFF. The DNA for the CDR3 is TGTGCCACCAGCAGTGCCGGGTCTAACACCGGGGAGCTGTTTTTT.

This clonotype was seen only a few times. This chain connects TRBV28 to TRBJ2-7, with 7 bases aligning to TRBD2. This CDR3 has 15 residues. J gave up 1 base and V 2 bases, and 5 bases lay outside the gene matches. Per germline, CDR1 MDHEN and CDR2 SYDVKM. CDR3 bases: TGTGCCAGCAGTTTAGCGGGAGCAAGGTCCTACGAGCAGTACTTC. It specifies CASSLAGARSYEQYF.

This clonotype has a count of ten or more. The chain employs TRBV20-1 and TRBJ2-4, with 7 bases lining up with TRBD1. The CDR3 consists of 12 residues. V shed 6 bases, J shed 8 bases, and the junction held 7 bases outside the gene matches. Per the germline V gene, CDR1 is DFQATT and CDR2 is SNEGSKA (reference sequence). CDR3 in amino acids: CSARQGPDIQYF. The CDR3 DNA reads TGCAGTGCCCGACAGGGTCCGGACATTCAGTACTTC.

This clonotype was observed at least ten times. This sequence joins TRBV7-3 and TRBJ2-3; the match to TRBD2 covers 7 bases. CDR3 length: 15 amino acids. CDR1 and CDR2 (germline): SGHTA, FQGTGA. The J segment lost 0 bases and the V segment lost 6 bases, leaving 6 bases of the junction unmatched. CDR3 sequence (DNA): TGTGCCAGCAGTCGCGGGAGTAGGAGCACAGATACGCAGTATTTT. Protein sequence: CASSRGSRSTDTQYF.